Following are 18 T cell receptor beta chains from one sample sequenced in a study of CD8 T cells in ankylosing spondylitis. TCRdb processed the 5' RACE reads anew with MiXCR; each CDR3 protein has one entry. The sample lists around 140,000 distinct CDR3 sequences, roughly an eighth seen once, with about 4% in the top ten. The sample taken for sequencing was blood, either unsorted or a sorted T cell fraction (not recorded which). These receptors were collected from a female donor with ankylosing spondylitis or in good health (not recorded which).

The table lists this clonotype with many counts. The chain recombines TRBV4-2 with TRBJ2-3, with unresolved D. The CDR3 totals 15 residues. Trimming pared 3 bases from V and 3 bases from J, leaving 13 bases between. Germline assignment: CDR1 LGHNA and CDR2 YNFKEQ. The DNA for the CDR3 is TGTGCCAGCAGCCAGGAGATAAGAAGGACAGATACGCAGTATTTT. This codes for CASSQEIRRTDTQYF.

This clonotype has a count of ten or more. The chain couples TRBV20-1 to TRBJ2-2; 10 positions agree with TRBD2. The junction had 4 bases not matched to a gene; V was cut back by 0 bases and J by 6 bases. There are 15 residues in the CDR3. Germline CDR1 is DFQATT and CDR2 is SNEGSKA (reference sequence). CDR3 sequence (DNA): TGCAGTGCTAGAGATAGTACTAGCGGGGCCGGGGAGCTGTTTTTT. Translating it yields CSARDSTSGAGELFF.

This clonotype came up many times. The chain uses TRBV18 and TRBJ2-7; 7 bases line up with TRBD2. Germline V lookup: CDR1 KGHSH, CDR2 LQKENI. With V trimmed by 2 bases and J by 0 bases, 4 bases remained unmatched. The CDR3 consists of 15 residues. The chain's CDR3 is CASSPSSGLSYEQYF. The CDR3, as DNA: TGTGCCAGCTCACCAAGTAGCGGGCTCTCCTACGAGCAGTACTTC. The complete variable domain, with remaining parts taken from reference TRBV18 and TRBJ2-7, reads NAGVMQNPRHLVRRRGQEARLRCSPMKGHSHVYWYRQLPEEGLKFMVYLQKENIIDESGMPKERFSAEFPKEGPSILRIQQVVRGDSAAYFCASSPSSGLSYEQYFGPGTRLTVT.

This clonotype was picked up many times. The rearrangement joins TRBV3-1 to TRBJ2-3; TRBD2 matches at 11 bases. V was clipped by 4 bases and J by 6 bases; unmatched bases: 9. Germline CDR1 reads LGHDT; CDR2 reads YNNKEL (reference sequence). This CDR3 is built from 16 residues. CDR3 sequence reads: CASSRGLAGVGDTQYF. CDR3 DNA sequence: TGTGCCAGCAGCCGAGGACTAGCGGGTGTCGGCGATACGCAGTATTTT.

This clonotype was recorded many times. CDR3 DNA: TGTGCCAGCAGTCCGTACGGGGAGGCGAACACTGAAGCTTTCTTT. Translation gives CASSPYGEANTEAFF. This sequence joins TRBV12-3 or TRBV12-4 and TRBJ1-1; the D is unclear. Trimming left V 5 bases short and J 1 base short, with 14 bases between. The CDR3 length is 15 residues.

This clonotype was found many times. This rearrangement joins TRBV9 to TRBJ1-1; D not resolved. This CDR3 spans 15 amino acids. V was pared by 4 bases and J by 1 base, with 14 bases between. Germline V CDR1 and CDR2: SGDLS, YYNGEE. The CDR3, as DNA: TGTGCCAGCAGCCCCCCTGGGAGAGAGAACACTGAAGCTTTCTTT. Translated, it gives CASSPPGRENTEAFF.

This clonotype showed up many times. The chain links TRBV19 to TRBJ2-1; D is unclear. Trimming removed 6 bases at V and 0 bases at J, with 12 bases between. Germline assignment: CDR1 LNHDA and CDR2 SQIVND (reference sequence). The CDR3 runs 15 residues. The CDR3 region has the DNA TGTGCCAGTAGCCGGATCCTCGGCTCCTACAATGAGCAGTTCTTC. Translation: CASSRILGSYNEQFF. Combining the CDR3 with reference TRBV19 and TRBJ2-1 gives the whole variable domain DGGITQSPKYLFRKEGQNVTLSCEQNLNHDAMYWYRQDPGQGLRLIYYSQIVNDFQKGDIAEGYSVSREKKESFPLTVTSAQKNPTAFYLCASSRILGSYNEQFFGPGTRLTVL.

This clonotype was seen many times. The V call is TRBV10-3, the J call TRBJ2-3; 9 bases line up with TRBD1. This CDR3 has 15 amino acids. The germline V gene encodes CDR1 ENHRY and CDR2 SYGVKD. J lost 5 bases, V lost 4 bases, and 7 bases had no gene match. The CDR3, as DNA: TGTGCCATCAGTGGAAGGACAGGGGACAGAGATACGCAGTATTTT. Translating gives CAISGRTGDRDTQYF.

This clonotype was picked up many times. V usage is TRBV25-1 and J usage is TRBJ2-1; D possibly uses TRBD1 or TRBD2 (7 bases each). Per the germline V gene, CDR1 is MGHDK and CDR2 is SYGVNS. This CDR3 has 16 residues. V lost 4 bases and J lost 3, with 16 bases in between. The CDR3 region has the DNA TGTGCCAGCAGTGGGGAGGGGGCGGGGAGCTACAATGAGCAGTTCTTC. Translating gives CASSGEGAGSYNEQFF.

Regarding this clonotype: This could be a read error, since a much larger clone is one nucleotide away. This likely comes from a read error, as the CDR3 has no conserved phenylalanine or tryptophan at its end. This chain joins TRBV19 and TRBJ1-2; perhaps TRBD1 as D (5 bases). This CDR3 has 13 residues. Germline lookup yields CDR1 LNHDA and CDR2 SQIVND (reference sequence). V was shortened by 9 bases and J by 2 bases, with 13 bases between the two germline ends. CDR3 DNA sequence: TGTGCCAGCACCTCCCGGGACAACTATGGCTACACCCTC. Translated: CASTSRDNYGYTL.

At least ten counts were recorded for this clonotype. A junction boundary mismatches the germline segment, possibly from a read error. The gene calls are TRBV10-3 and TRBJ1-6, with no clear D. This CDR3 is built from 13 residues. From germline, CDR1 is ENHRY and CDR2 SYGVKD. CDR3 DNA: TGTGCCATCAGTGAGTCGGATAATTTACCCCTCCACTTT. This codes for CAISESDNLPLHF.

This clonotype was detected ten times or more. The genes are TRBV5-6 and TRBJ1-6; possible D gene TRBD1, 6 bases. The CDR3 is 14 residues long. The germline V and J ends were trimmed by 1 base and 6 bases, with 8 bases remaining between them. Germline-derived CDR1 and CDR2 are SGHDT and YYEEEE. The CDR3, as DNA: TGTGCCAGCAGCTTGAGGGGGGGTAATTCACCCCTCCACTTT. Protein sequence: CASSLRGGNSPLHF.

The chain combines TRBV4-1 with TRBJ2-2; tentative D call: TRBD1 (8 bases). Trimming removed 4 bases from V and 11 bases from J, with 20 bases in between. Germline CDR1 reads MGHRA; CDR2 reads YSYEKL. This CDR3 is built from 15 residues. The CDR3 loop is CASSPTGGDIGELFF. DNA for the CDR3: TGCGCCAGCAGCCCTACAGGGGGGGACATCGGCGAGCTGTTTTTT.

The chain joins TRBV20-1 to TRBJ1-1; D uncertain. This CDR3 is built from 11 residues. The V end lost 6 bases, the J end lost 2 bases, and 7 bases lay between the germline ends. The germline V gene has CDR1 DFQATT and CDR2 SNEGSKA (reference sequence). The CDR3 spells CSAIHNTEAFF. The DNA of the CDR3 is TGCAGTGCCATACATAACACTGAAGCTTTCTTT.

This clonotype was detected ten times or more. The chain recombines TRBV20-1 with TRBJ1-6; 7 positions match TRBD1. CDR1 and CDR2 (germline): DFQATT, SNEGSKA (reference sequence). Trimming removed 3 bases from V and 8 bases from J; junction bases left unmatched: 4. The CDR3 runs 13 residues. The CDR3 nucleotides read TGCAGTGCTAGGGTTCAGGGGGATTCACCCCTCCACTTT. As protein: CSARVQGDSPLHF.

The genes are TRBV5-5 and TRBJ1-5; no firm D call. The CDR3 has 16 amino acids. Deletions cut 4 bases from V and 0 bases from J, with 14 bases between. CDR1 and CDR2 (germline): SGHKS, YYEKEE (reference sequence). The CDR3 spells CASSRTRRDSNQPQHF. The CDR3 DNA sequence: TGTGCCAGCAGCCGAACCAGACGGGATAGCAATCAGCCCCAGCATTTT.

This clonotype was counted only a few times. The V gene is TRBV14, the J gene TRBJ1-1, with a tentative D call TRBD1 (6 bases). Deletions cut 5 bases from V and 4 bases from J, with 14 bases between. CDR3 size: 14 residues. Germline assignment: CDR1 SGHDN and CDR2 FVKESK. The CDR3 DNA sequence: TGTGCCAGCAGCTGGAGGGGGGGGAGCACTGAAGCTTTCTTT. Translating it yields CASSWRGGSTEAFF. The full variable domain, with the rest looked up from reference TRBV14 and TRBJ1-1, is EAGVTQFPSHSVIEKGQTVTLRCDPISGHDNLYWYRRVMGKEIKFLLHFVKESKQDESGMPNNRFLAERTGGTYSTLKVQPAELEDSGVYFCASSWRGGSTEAFFGQGTRLTVV.

This clonotype was observed many times. This rearrangement joins TRBV20-1 to TRBJ2-2; a weak D match, TRBD2 (5 bases). CDR1 and CDR2 from the germline V gene are DFQATT and SNEGSKA (reference sequence). The CDR3 is 14 amino acids. V was clipped by 0 bases and J by 6 bases, with 11 bases between them. CDR3 sequence reads: CSARDSTISGELFF. The CDR3 nucleotides are TGCAGTGCTAGAGATTCGACTATTTCCGGGGAGCTGTTTTTT.